This section outlines one TCR beta chain sequence together with its context. The germline CDR1 and CDR2 sequences are SEHNR and FQNEAQ (reference sequence). This CDR3 has 15 amino acids. The V end was cut by 5 bases, the J end by 6 bases, with 14 bases between. The sample belongs to a study of T-cell memory formation after mild COVID-19. TCRdb redid the calling of the 5' RACE reads with MiXCR, one entry per CDR3 protein. The sample has approximately 350,000 distinct CDR3 sequences; 25% to 30% are singletons. The TCR comes from an adult woman who had mild COVID-19 (a few samples of this study predate the infection). Cell type and time point are not known. The chain carries TRBV7-9 and TRBJ1-6; D possibly corresponds to TRBD1 (5 bases). Input material: PBMCs or a T cell subset sorted from them (not recorded which). The CDR3: CASSLGDVINSPLHF. The CDR3 DNA reads as TGTGCCAGCAGCCTCGGGGACGTAATTAATTCACCCCTCCACTTT.